This TCR beta chain is from a study of blood T cell repertoires in COVID-19 (dated by TCRdb to between 2020 and 2021). The study in broad terms: Collaborator samples came from the United States, Italy and Spain and covered acute and convalescent phases of COVID-19. Subjects who had been exposed to COVID-19, were actively infected with it, or had recovered from it provided the deeply sampled blood TCRbeta repertoires that made up the dataset. The material from the prospective study consisted of cDNA or gDNA derived from T cells, B-cell-depleted T cells, or PBMCs. A de-identified subject ID, COVID-19 status, age in years and sex were almost always included in the sample metadata. Where available, HLA class I and class II types were obtained from metadata supplied by the sample provider rather than from assay-based typing. The samples were drawn from two sources: the first 160 participants of the ongoing ImmuneRACE study, and 950 to 1,500 subjects contributed by 6 global collaborators. The repertoires were made available in a free public database intended to serve as a resource for research on the immune response to SARS-CoV-2. Overall results and qualifications from the work: The quantity of clinical and demographic metadata differed by source and by participant and was supplied without curation.

Each collaborating institution followed its own protocols to collect whole blood in K2EDTA tubes. For TCRbeta analysis, collaborator samples were shipped as frozen whole blood, as isolated PBMCs, or as DNA extracted from either sample type. This clone has a handful of counts. The antigen it recognizes is unknown. Base-call qualities are not available, and no considerably larger clone is one nucleotide away. The trim is 1 base for V and 3 bases for J, with a gap of 12 bases between the germline ends. The CDR3 runs 16 amino acids, cysteine and phenylalanine included. Only the CDR3 region is kept as DNA, spanning 48 bases read in frame from base 1. The germline V gene sets CDR1 to LGHNA and CDR2 to YNFKEQ. TCRbeta CDR3 regions were amplified from genomic DNA by means of the immunoSEQ Assay, a bias-controlled multiplex PCR. In the original analysis: Within the assay, amplification of reference gene primers was used to estimate how many nucleated cells each sample contained. To quantify the absolute abundance of each unique TCRbeta CDR3 rearrangement, sequence reads were collapsed and filtered. For each sample, productive Simpson clonality was calculated as the square root of Simpson's diversity index over productive rearrangements. In TCRdb, the immuneACCESS table is reduced to in-frame sequences with V and J assigned. These tables do not hold every clone; where another copy was compared, an unresolved V gene accounts for under half, and the others remain unexplained. That table is the source of V, J and clone size, and D and trimming were worked out from the DNA. This sample has about 120,000 clones in its table, and roughly 88% of those were observed once. About 1% of the sample is held by the ten biggest clonotypes.

The clonotype originates from an elderly woman with acute or convalescent COVID-19. The rearrangement joined TRBV4-2 to TRBJ1-4, with the D gene not confidently named. Source material: peripheral blood. CDR3 reads: CASSQGTTAPNEKLFF. The nucleotide sequence is TGTGCCAGCAGCCAAGGAACTACGGCTCCTAATGAAAAACTGTTTTTT.